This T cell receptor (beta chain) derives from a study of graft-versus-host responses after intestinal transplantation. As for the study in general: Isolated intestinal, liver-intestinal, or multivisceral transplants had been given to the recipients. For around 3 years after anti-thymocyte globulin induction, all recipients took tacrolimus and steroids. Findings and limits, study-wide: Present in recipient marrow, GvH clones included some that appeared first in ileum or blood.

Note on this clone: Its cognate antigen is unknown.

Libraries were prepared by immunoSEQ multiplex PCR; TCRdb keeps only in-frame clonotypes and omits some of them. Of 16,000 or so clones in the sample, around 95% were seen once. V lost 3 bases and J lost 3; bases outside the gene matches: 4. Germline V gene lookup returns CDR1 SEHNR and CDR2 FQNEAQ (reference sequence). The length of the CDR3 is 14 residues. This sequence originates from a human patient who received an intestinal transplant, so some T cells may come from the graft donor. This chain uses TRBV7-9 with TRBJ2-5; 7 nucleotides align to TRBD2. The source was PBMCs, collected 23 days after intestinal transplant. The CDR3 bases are TGTGCCAGCAGCTTTGGACTAGTTGAAGAGACCCAGTACTTC. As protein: CASSFGLVEETQYF.